This is a list of T cell receptor beta chains from one sample in a study of T cells in Graves' hyperthyroidism and ophthalmopathy. A single record per CDR3 protein comes from TCRdb applying MiXCR to the multiplex PCR reads. This sample has around 620,000 distinct CDR3 sequences; roughly 50% occur once, and the top ten carry around 19%. Sequenced input: peripheral blood or thyroid tissue (not recorded which). These TCRs come from an adult woman with Graves' disease, either hyperthyroidism or ophthalmopathy (not recorded which). Both conserved end residues are part of each CDR3. Rows give clone size only sometimes, using once, few, many, or a class for an expanded clone.

TRBV7-2	few	13	TRBJ2-5	CASSFGMMETQYF
TRBV10-3	few	14	TRBJ2-5	CAISEGADGETQYF
TRBV28	few	15	TRBJ1-2	CASSSLARTSYGYTF
TRBV5-1	.	15	TRBJ1-4	CASSLAGSEGEKLFF
TRBV9	.	16	.	CASSRQRTGANDEQFF
TRBV30	few	14	TRBJ2-7	CAWSVTGRLYEQYF
TRBV6-1	many	15	TRBJ1-6	CASSRKGDSNSPLHF
TRBV5-1	many	13	TRBJ2-6	CASSLTGANVLTF
TRBV7-9	.	15	TRBJ1-5	CASSRNPGHNQPQHF
TRBV20-1	many	14	TRBJ1-2	CSATGQGRDYGYTF
TRBV5-1	many	12	TRBJ2-2	CASSLEGGELFF
TRBV5-1	many	13	TRBJ1-2	CASRAGEAYGYTF
TRBV2	.	13	TRBJ2-7	CASRGGGPYEQYF
TRBV4-1	.	16	TRBJ2-7	CASSQGYRDRRREQYF
TRBV19	.	15	TRBJ1-1	CASSAGTGRVTEAFF
TRBV2	many	14	TRBJ2-7	CASSETSGRDEQYF
TRBV20-1	many	14	TRBJ2-5	CSAAKRGAQETQYF
TRBV7-2	many	14	TRBJ2-5	CASSFPDREETQYF
TRBV9	.	17	TRBJ2-7	CASSLAGLAGGPYEQYF
TRBV4-1	few	15	TRBJ2-7	CASSHKDSSSYEQYF
TRBV2	.	15	TRBJ2-2	CASSEWQLNTGELFF
TRBV19	.	13	TRBJ2-7	CASWWREGHEQYF
TRBV20-1	.	12	TRBJ2-7	CSAGGTGYEQYF
TRBV28	.	14	TRBJ1-3	CASSPGWSGNTIYF
TRBV6-2/TRBV6-3	many	16	TRBJ1-1	CASSYWTGGMNTEAFF
TRBV5-1	.	12	TRBJ1-2	CASPTTGSGYTF
TRBV7-9	.	16	TRBJ1-5	CASSLGGPPSNQPQHF
TRBV10-2	.	15	TRBJ2-3	CASSDGLAGGDTQYF
TRBV10-2	.	14	TRBJ2-6	CASRGDGGANVLTF
TRBV20-1	.	13	TRBJ1-5	CSARGHSSQPQHF
TRBV3-1	.	11	TRBJ2-7	CANSQSYEQYF
TRBV5-1	.	14	TRBJ1-1	CASSSSREGTEAFF
TRBV7-2	.	16	TRBJ2-7	CASTLRLAGEVGEQYF
TRBV5-1	many	13	TRBJ2-7	CASSLNRAYEQYF
TRBV19	.	8	TRBJ1-5	CASSSQVF
TRBV19	many	13	TRBJ2-5	CACRLAGGETQYF
TRBV11-1	many	14	TRBJ2-5	CASSPSGSEETQYF
TRBV29-1	.	16	TRBJ2-7	CSSSGKGGLSSYEQYF
TRBV7-2	many	13	TRBJ1-2	CASSPWTGEGYTF
TRBV10-3	few	16	TRBJ2-1	CAISVLATRDNNEQFF
TRBV12-1	.	18	TRBJ2-7	CASSFTRVSSGSLYEQYF
TRBV7-3	.	17	TRBJ2-2	CASSLTARGSITGELFF
TRBV5-1	.	16	TRBJ1-5	CASSVSGQGLHQPQHF
TRBV5-1	many	14	TRBJ1-3	CASSSGPAWNTIYF
TRBV15	many	12	TRBJ1-2	CATSRERDGYTF
TRBV20-1	.	16	TRBJ1-6	CSATRDRRTYNSPLHF
TRBV20-1	.	12	TRBJ1-4	CSAHGANEKLFF
TRBV29-1	.	13	TRBJ1-1	CSEIRMMNTEAFF
TRBV5-1	.	12	TRBJ1-2	CASSLGGTGDTF
TRBV3-1	many	15	TRBJ1-3	CASSPRAGSGNTIYF
TRBV7-2	many	14	TRBJ2-5	CASSLRDGQETQYF
TRBV12-3/TRBV12-4	.	14	TRBJ2-7	CASSPDRGSPQQYF
TRBV6-2/TRBV6-3	many	13	TRBJ2-2	CASSFLDPGELFF